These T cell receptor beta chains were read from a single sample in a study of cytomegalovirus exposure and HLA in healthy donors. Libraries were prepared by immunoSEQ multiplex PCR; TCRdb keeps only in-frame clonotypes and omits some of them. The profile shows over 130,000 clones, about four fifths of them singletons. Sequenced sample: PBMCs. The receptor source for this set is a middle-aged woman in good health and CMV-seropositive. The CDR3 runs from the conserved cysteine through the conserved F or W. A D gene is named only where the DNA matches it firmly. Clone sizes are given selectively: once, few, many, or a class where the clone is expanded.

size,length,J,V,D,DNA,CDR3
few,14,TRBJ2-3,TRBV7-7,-,TGTGCTAGCAGCTTGACAATCAGCACAGATACGCAGTATTTT,CASSLTISTDTQYF
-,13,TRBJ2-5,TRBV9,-,TGTGCCAGCAGCTCAGGGATCCAAGAGACCCAGTACTTC,CASSSGIQETQYF
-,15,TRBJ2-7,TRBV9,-,TGTGCCAGCAGCGCCGGTGGGGGACACGCCTACGAGCAGTACTTC,CASSAGGGHAYEQYF
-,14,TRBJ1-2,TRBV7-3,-,TGTGCCAGCAGCGAGACATCGGTCGGCTATGGCTACACCTTC,CASSETSVGYGYTF
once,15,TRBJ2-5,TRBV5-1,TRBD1,TGCGCCAGCAGCGGAATCCCGACAGGGACAGAGACCCAGTACTTC,CASSGIPTGTETQYF
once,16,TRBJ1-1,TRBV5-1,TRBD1,TGCGCCAGCAGCCCCGGGACAGGGGGAGTAGGCACTGAAGCTTTCTTT,CASSPGTGGVGTEAFF
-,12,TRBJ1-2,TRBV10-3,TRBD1,TGTGCCATCAGGGGGACAGGGGCTGGCTACACCTTC,CAIRGTGAGYTF
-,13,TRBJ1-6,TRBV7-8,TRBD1,TGTGCCAGCAGCTTAACAGGGGGCTCACCCCTCCACTTT,CASSLTGGSPLHF
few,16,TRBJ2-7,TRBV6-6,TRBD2,TGTGCCAGCAGTTACCGGCGGGAGGGCCTTAGCTACGAGCAGTACTTC,CASSYRREGLSYEQYF
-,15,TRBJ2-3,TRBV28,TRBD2,TGTGCCAGCAACCTCGGGACTATTGGCACAGATACGCAGTATTTT,CASNLGTIGTDTQYF
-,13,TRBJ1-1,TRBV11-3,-,TGTGCCAGCAGCTTAGTACGGGATACTGAAGCTTTCTTT,CASSLVRDTEAFF
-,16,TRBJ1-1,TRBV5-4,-,TGTGCCAGCAGCTTTAGGAGGGAGCTCATGAACACTGAAGCTTTCTTT,CASSFRRELMNTEAFF
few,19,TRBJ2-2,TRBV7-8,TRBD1,TGTGCCAGCAGCTTGACAGGGGAACTCGGCGGGACGAACACCGGGGAGCTGTTTTTT,CASSLTGELGGTNTGELFF
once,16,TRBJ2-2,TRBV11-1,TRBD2,TGTGCCAGCAGCAGATATTTAGCGGGAGTAGTCGGGGAGCTGTTTTTT,CASSRYLAGVVGELFF
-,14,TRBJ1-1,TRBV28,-,TGTGCCAGCAGTTTATACCACAGGGACACTGAAGCTTTCTTT,CASSLYHRDTEAFF
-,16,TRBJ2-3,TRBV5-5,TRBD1,TGTGCCAGCAGCTTCACAGGGGTTGGGGCCTTAGATACGCAGTATTTT,CASSFTGVGALDTQYF
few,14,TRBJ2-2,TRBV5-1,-,TGCGCCAGCAGGCGGACCCAGGGATCCGGGGAGCTGTTTTTT,CASRRTQGSGELFF
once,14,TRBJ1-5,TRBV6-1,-,TGTGCCAGCACCACCGCGGGGGGCAATCAGCCCCAGCATTTT,CASTTAGGNQPQHF
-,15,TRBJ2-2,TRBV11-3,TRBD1,TGTGCCAGCAGCTTACTACGGACAGGGGCCGGGGAGCTGTTTTTT,CASSLLRTGAGELFF
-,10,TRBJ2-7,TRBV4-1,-,TGCGCCAGCAGCCCGGTGGAGCAGTACTTC,CASSPVEQYF
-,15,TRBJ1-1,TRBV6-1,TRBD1,TGTGCCAGCAGTTCGACAGGGATCATGAACACTGAAGCTTTCTTT,CASSSTGIMNTEAFF
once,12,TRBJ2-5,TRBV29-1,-,TGCAGCGTTGTAAGGGGACAAGAGACCCAGTACTTC,CSVVRGQETQYF
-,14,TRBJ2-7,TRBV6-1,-,TGTGCCAGCAGTGAAGGCACACGGGACTACGAGCAGTACTTC,CASSEGTRDYEQYF
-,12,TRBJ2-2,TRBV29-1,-,TGCAGCGTTGTGCGGGCCTCCGGGGAGCTGTTTTTT,CSVVRASGELFF
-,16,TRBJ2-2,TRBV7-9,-,TGTTCCAGCAGCTTAAGGGGGGGCTCGAACACCGGGGAGCTGTTTTTT,CSSSLRGGSNTGELFF
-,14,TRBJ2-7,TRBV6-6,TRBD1,TGTGCCAGCAGTGGACAGGGGCTTGGCAACGAGCAGTACTTC,CASSGQGLGNEQYF
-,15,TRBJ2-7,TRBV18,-,TGTGCCAGCTCACCAGGCAGGGGATTATCCTACGAGCAGTACTTC,CASSPGRGLSYEQYF
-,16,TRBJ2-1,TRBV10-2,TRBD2,TGCGCCAGCAGTGATCCCGGGACTAGCGGGAGTGATGAGCAGTTCTTC,CASSDPGTSGSDEQFF
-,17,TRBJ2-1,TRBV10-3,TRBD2,TGTGCCATCAGTGAAGTGGGCGGGAGGGCGGGCTACAATGAGCAGTTCTTC,CAISEVGGRAGYNEQFF
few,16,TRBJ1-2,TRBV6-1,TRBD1,TGTGCCAGCAGTGAAGCGCGGGACAGGGGTAACTATGGCTACACCTTC,CASSEARDRGNYGYTF
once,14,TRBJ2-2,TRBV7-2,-,TGTGCCAGCAGTCTTGGACTGAGCACCGGGGAGCTGTTTTTT,CASSLGLSTGELFF
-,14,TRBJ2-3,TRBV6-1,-,TGTGCCAGCAGTGACAGGGCCCCCACAGATACGCAGTATTTT,CASSDRAPTDTQYF
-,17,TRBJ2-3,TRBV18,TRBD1,TGTGCCAGCTCACCCCCCCGGACAGGCAGGGCGACAGATACGCAGTATTTT,CASSPPRTGRATDTQYF
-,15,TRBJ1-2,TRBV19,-,TGTGCCAGTAGTATTCGGGACTCCTATAACTATGGCTACACCTTC,CASSIRDSYNYGYTF
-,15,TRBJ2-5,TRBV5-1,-,TGCGCCAGCAGCACCACAGGCAACTCTGGAGAGACCCAGTACTTC,CASSTTGNSGETQYF
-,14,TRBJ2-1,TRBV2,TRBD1,TGTGCCAGCAGTGAGCCAGGGGGCAGGAATGAGCAGTTCTTC,CASSEPGGRNEQFF
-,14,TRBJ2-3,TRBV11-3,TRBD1,TGTGCCAGCAGCCCCCGGGACAGGGCGAGTGCGCAGTATTTT,CASSPRDRASAQYF
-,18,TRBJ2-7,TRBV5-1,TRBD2,TGCGCCAGCAGCTACCGGTTGAGCGTGGCGGGAGGGGTATACGAGCAGTACTTC,CASSYRLSVAGGVYEQYF
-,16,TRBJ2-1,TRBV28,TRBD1,TGTGCCAGCAGTTTATCAGGACAGGGATCCTACAATGAGCAGTTCTTC,CASSLSGQGSYNEQFF
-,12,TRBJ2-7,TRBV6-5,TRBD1,TGTGCCGTCCTAGGGACAGGGTACGAGCAGTACTTC,CAVLGTGYEQYF
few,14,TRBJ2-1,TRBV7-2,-,TGTGCCAGCAGCCCAAGGCAGGGGTGGGATGAGCAGTTCTTC,CASSPRQGWDEQFF
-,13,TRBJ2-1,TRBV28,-,TGTGCCAGCAGTTTGTTTGCGGGTAAGGATAAGTTCTTC,CASSLFAGKDKFF
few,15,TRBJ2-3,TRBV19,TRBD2,TGTGCCAGTAGTGATAGCGGGATGAGCACAGATACGCAGTATTTT,CASSDSGMSTDTQYF
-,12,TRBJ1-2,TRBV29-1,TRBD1,TGCAGCGTTGAGGGGGACAGTGACGGCTACACCTTC,CSVEGDSDGYTF
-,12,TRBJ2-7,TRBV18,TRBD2,TGTGCCAGCTCACAACTAGCGTACGAGCAGTACTTC,CASSQLAYEQYF
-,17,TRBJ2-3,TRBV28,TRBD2,TGTGCCAGCAGTTGGCCGGGACTAGCGGGAGGTACAGATACGCAGTATTTT,CASSWPGLAGGTDTQYF
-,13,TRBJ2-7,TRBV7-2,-,TGTGCCAGCAGCTTCCAGGGCCCCTACGAGCAGTACTTC,CASSFQGPYEQYF
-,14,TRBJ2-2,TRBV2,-,TGTGCCAGCAGTGCATGGTCGGGGGCCGGGGAGCTGTTTTTT,CASSAWSGAGELFF
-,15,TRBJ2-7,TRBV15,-,TGTGCCACCAGCAGAGATCGGGTGCCGTCCTACGAGCAGTACTTC,CATSRDRVPSYEQYF
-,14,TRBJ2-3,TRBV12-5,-,TGTGCTAGTGGTTTTGGGGCCCCGGCAGATACGCAGTATTTT,CASGFGAPADTQYF
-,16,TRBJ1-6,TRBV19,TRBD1,TGTGCCAGTAAGGGACAGGGGCAAGGGATGGATTCACCCCTCCACTTT,CASKGQGQGMDSPLHF
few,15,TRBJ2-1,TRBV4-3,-,TGCGCCAGCAGCCAAGATTGGGGGACTTACAATGAGCAGTTCTTC,CASSQDWGTYNEQFF
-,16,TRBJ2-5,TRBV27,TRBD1,TGTGCCAGCAGTTTATCTCCGGGGACAGGGATTTGGGAGCAGTACTTC,CASSLSPGTGIWEQYF
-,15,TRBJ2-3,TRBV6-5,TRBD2,TGTGCCAGCAGTTACAGGGAGGGCTTCACAGATACGCAGTATTTT,CASSYREGFTDTQYF
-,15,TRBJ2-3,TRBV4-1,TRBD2,TGCGCCAGCAGTCGAGCGGGAGCGGTGGGAGATACGCAGTATTTT,CASSRAGAVGDTQYF
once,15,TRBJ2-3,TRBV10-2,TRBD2,TGCGCCAGCAGTGACCTAGCGGGAGTAACAGATACGCAGTATTTT,CASSDLAGVTDTQYF